This passage covers 10 T cell receptor beta chains from one sample sequenced in a study of blood T cell repertoires in COVID-19. Data came from immunoSEQ multiplex PCR; TCRdb stores just in-frame clones and leaves some out. Of hundreds of thousands of clones listed, around 84% are singletons. The specimen was PBMCs or T cells enriched from blood (not recorded which). The receptors were gathered from a man aged 40-50 years who had been exposed to COVID-19.

The V and J genes are TRBV20-1 and TRBJ2-1, with D maybe TRBD1 (6 bases). The V gene lost 5 bases and the J gene lost 10 bases, with 12 bases spanning the gap. The CDR3 sequence is 11 residues long. Germline CDR1 is DFQATT and CDR2 is SNEGSKA (reference sequence). DNA for the CDR3: TGCAGTGCTGGGGACAATTTCGAGCAGTTCTTC. This encodes CSAGDNFEQFF.

The sample holds one count of this clone. The rearrangement uses TRBV2 and TRBJ2-2; no clear D gene. V was shortened by 4 bases and J by 5 bases, with 11 bases between the two germline ends. Germline V gene data show CDR1 as SNHLY and CDR2 as FYNNEI. The CDR3 loop spans 14 amino acids. Here the CDR3 reads CASSVPAGTGELFF. The CDR3 DNA reads TGTGCCAGCAGTGTACCGGCCGGGACCGGGGAGCTGTTTTTT. The entire variable domain, with the rest obtained from reference TRBV2 and TRBJ2-2, is as follows: EPEVTQTPSHQVTQMGQEVILRCVPISNHLYFYWYRQILGQKVEFLVSFYNNEISEKSEIFDDQFSVERPDGSNFTLKIRSTKLEDSAMYFCASSVPAGTGELFFGEGSRLTVL.

The gene calls are TRBV5-8 and TRBJ2-7; no firm D call. Germline lookup yields CDR1 SGHTS and CDR2 YDEGEE. The CDR3 runs to 13 residues. V lost 1 base to trimming and J lost 9 bases, with 14 bases between them. CDR3 in amino acids: CASSLPASSGQYF. CDR3 nucleotide sequence: TGTGCCAGCAGCTTGCCAGCCTCCTCGGGGCAGTACTTC.

This chain links TRBV14 with TRBJ1-2; no reliable D call. Germline loops: CDR1 SGHDN, CDR2 FVKESK. Between the trimmed V and J ends, which lost 4 bases and 0 bases, there was a span of 6 bases. The CDR3 is 13 amino acids. The CDR3 DNA reads as TGTGCCAGCAGCCTAGGAGCTAACTATGGCTACACCTTC. Translating it yields CASSLGANYGYTF.

The chain employs TRBV6-5 and TRBJ1-5; TRBD1 agrees at 7 bases. CDR3 size: 16 residues. J gave up 2 bases and V 2 bases, and 6 bases lay outside the gene matches. Per the germline V gene, CDR1 is MNHEY and CDR2 is SVGAGI. The chain's CDR3 is CASSYDGQAGNQPQHF. CDR3 coding DNA: TGTGCCAGCAGTTACGATGGACAGGCCGGCAATCAGCCCCAGCATTTT.

The chain couples TRBV3-1 (or the pseudogene TRBV3-2) to TRBJ2-3, with D uncertain. The CDR3 has 14 residues. The germline V and J ends were trimmed by 3 bases and 1 base, with 8 bases remaining between them. Germline CDR1 LGHDT, CDR2 YNNKEL (reference sequence). The CDR3 protein is CASSQYGGTDTQYF. The CDR3 DNA follows: TGTGCCAGCAGCCAGTACGGAGGCACAGATACGCAGTATTTT.

The gene calls are TRBV2 and TRBJ2-7; tentative D call: TRBD2 (6 bases). Trimming removed 8 bases at V and 2 bases at J, with 16 bases between. The germline gives CDR1 SNHLY, CDR2 FYNNEI. The CDR3 consists of 14 residues. The CDR3 reads CASSPGTDPYEQYF. The CDR3 region has the DNA TGTGCCAGCTCTCCAGGGACTGATCCCTACGAGCAGTACTTC. Variable domain in full (rest from reference TRBV2 and TRBJ2-7): EPEVTQTPSHQVTQMGQEVILRCVPISNHLYFYWYRQILGQKVEFLVSFYNNEISEKSEIFDDQFSVERPDGSNFTLKIRSTKLEDSAMYFCASSPGTDPYEQYFGPGTRLTVT.

The chain recombines TRBV10-1 with TRBJ2-2; D is uncertain. V lost 6 bases, J lost 7 bases, and 15 bases lay in between. CDR1 is WNHNN, CDR2 SYGVQD, per germline (reference sequence). The CDR3 covers 14 residues. DNA for the CDR3: TGCGCCAGCAGGGAGACGAGGCTTGGCGGGGAGCTGTTTTTT. Translation gives CASRETRLGGELFF.

In DNA, the CDR3 is TGCAGCGTTGAAGTCGGGGGGAGCTACACCTTC. Translation gives CSVEVGGSYTF. V and J are TRBV29-1 and TRBJ1-2; possible D gene TRBD1, 5 bases. Trimming took off 1 base at V and 9 bases at J, with 9 bases between the two ends. In germline, CDR1 is SQVTM, CDR2 ANQGSEA. This CDR3 contains 11 residues.

This clone was observed a few times. V usage is TRBV7-9 and J usage is TRBJ1-2; 12 bases line up with TRBD1. Germline assignment: CDR1 SEHNR and CDR2 FQNEAQ (reference sequence). V dropped 5 bases and J dropped 4; count of bases not matched to a gene: 5. The CDR3 sequence is 15 residues long. CDR3 sequence reads: CASSPGTGGLYGYTF. In DNA, the CDR3 is TGTGCCAGCAGCCCAGGGACAGGGGGCCTCTATGGCTACACCTTC.